This TCR beta chain comes out of a study of early T cells in non-severe SARS-CoV-2 infection. Overall study context: Investigators sequenced bulk RNA drawn from unsorted whole blood, and chains remained unpaired.

This clonotype was observed a few times. Its cognate antigen is unknown. Broader study findings: Clonotype matching in VDJdb favored anti-spike CD8 responses and did not capture private and CD4 specificities.

There are 16 residues in the CDR3. CDR1 is SGHRS and CDR2 is YFSETQ in the germline V gene. Trimming cost V 5 bases and J 3 bases, with 17 bases left between them. As part of library construction, unique molecular identifiers were attached to individual cDNA molecules. TCRdb re-called the 5' RACE reads through MiXCR, storing one row per CDR3 protein. Here the sample spans around 58,000 distinct CDR3 sequences, roughly 5% being singletons. Material for sequencing was whole blood. The chain couples TRBV5-1 to TRBJ2-2; a weak D match, TRBD1 (6 bases). This sequence originates from an adult who was a healthcare worker with PCR-confirmed SARS-CoV-2 infection or an uninfected control (not recorded which). Here the CDR3 reads CASSGGAELDTGELFF. In DNA, the CDR3 is TGCGCCAGCAGTGGGGGCGCAGAGTTGGACACCGGGGAGCTGTTTTTT.